This T cell receptor beta chain was sequenced during a study of cytomegalovirus exposure and HLA in healthy donors. Overall study findings and caveats: According to a subsequent analysis, TCR clusters identified in the first cohort showed a tendency to co-occur across the approximately 120 validation repertoires.

The data were produced by immunoSEQ multiplex PCR, yet TCRdb's version contains in-frame clones alone and is incomplete. Altogether over 150,000 clones are present, about 90% being singletons, with the ten largest covering over 2.5%. Turning to this clone: Its antigen is still unknown.

This CDR3 region has 13 residues. Germline loops: CDR1 MNHEY, CDR2 SVGAGI. V shed 9 bases and J shed 0 bases, with 11 bases lying between them. The chain uses TRBV6-5 and TRBJ1-1; D not certain. This sequence originates from a woman aged 18-30 years in good health and CMV-seropositive. Sample: PBMCs. The CDR3 here is CASCGIMNTEAFF. In DNA, the CDR3 is TGTGCCAGTTGTGGCATTATGAACACTGAAGCTTTCTTT.